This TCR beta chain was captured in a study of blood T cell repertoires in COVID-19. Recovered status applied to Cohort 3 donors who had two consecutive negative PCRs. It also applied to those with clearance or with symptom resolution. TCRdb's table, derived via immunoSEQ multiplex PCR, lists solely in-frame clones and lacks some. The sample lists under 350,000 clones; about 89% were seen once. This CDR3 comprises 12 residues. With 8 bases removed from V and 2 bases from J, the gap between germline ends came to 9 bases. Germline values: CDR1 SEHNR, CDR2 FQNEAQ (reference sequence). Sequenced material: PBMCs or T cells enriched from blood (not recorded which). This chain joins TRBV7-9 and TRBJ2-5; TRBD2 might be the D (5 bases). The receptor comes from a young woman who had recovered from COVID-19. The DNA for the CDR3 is TGTGCCAGCGAGAGAGGGCAAGAGACCCAGTACTTC. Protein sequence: CASERGQETQYF. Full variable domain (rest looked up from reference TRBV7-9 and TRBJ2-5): DTGVSQNPRHKITKRGQNVTFRCDPISEHNRLYWYRQTLGQGPEFLTYFQNEAQLEKSRLLSDRFSAERPKGSFSTLEIQRTEQGDSAMYLCASERGQETQYFGPGTRLLVL.